These 22 T cell receptor beta chains were sequenced from one sample in a study of cytomegalovirus exposure and HLA in healthy donors. The primer mix had 60 Vbeta and 13 Jbeta primers. Profiling relied on immunoSEQ multiplex PCR, and the TCRdb table lists in-frame clones only, not all of them. The table lists around 190,000 clones, roughly 85% of them singletons. The sample consisted of PBMCs. The receptor set was obtained from a woman aged 35 to 49 in good health and CMV-seronegative.

V and J are TRBV19 and TRBJ2-2, with a tentative D call TRBD1 (6 bases). The V gene's germline CDR1 is LNHDA and CDR2 SQIVND (reference sequence). With 1 base removed from V and 0 bases from J, the gap between germline ends came to 9 bases. The CDR3 has 16 amino acids. In DNA form, the CDR3 reads TGTGCCAGTAGTATAGGGGGGCGGACGAACACCGGGGAGCTGTTTTTT. Amino acid sequence: CASSIGGRTNTGELFF.

This clone was seen a few times. V and J are TRBV4-2 and TRBJ1-1; D gene ambiguous. The CDR3 totals 14 residues. The germline V and J ends were trimmed by 1 base and 6 bases, with 12 bases remaining between them. The germline V gene encodes CDR1 LGHNA and CDR2 YNFKEQ. CDR3 nucleotide sequence: TGTGCCAGCAGCCAAGGATTAATAAACTCTGAAGCTTTCTTT. Amino acids: CASSQGLINSEAFF.

The chain recombines TRBV5-1 with TRBJ1-2, with D possibly being TRBD1 (6 bases). The CDR3 consists of 15 residues. V lost 0 bases, J lost 2 bases, and 11 bases lay in between. Germline V gene data show CDR1 as SGHRS and CDR2 as YFSETQ. The DNA for the CDR3 is TGCGCCAGCAGCTTGGCCGGGGGGGCGAACTATGGCTACACCTTC. Protein sequence: CASSLAGGANYGYTF.

V is TRBV5-4 and J is TRBJ2-3, with D possibly matching TRBD2 (7 bases). V was pared by 4 bases and J by 1 base, with 16 bases between. This CDR3 region has 16 residues. Per germline, CDR1 SGHNT and CDR2 YYREEE (reference sequence). CDR3 residues: CASSPRGARGTDTQYF. The CDR3 DNA reads as TGTGCCAGCAGCCCCCGGGGGGCGAGGGGCACAGATACGCAGTATTTT. Based on the CDR3 plus reference TRBV5-4 and TRBJ2-3, the full variable domain is ETGVTQSPTHLIKTRGQQVTLRCSSQSGHNTVSWYQQALGQGPQFIFQYYREEENGRGNFPPRFSGLQFPNYSSELNVNALELDDSALYLCASSPRGARGTDTQYFGPGTRLTVL.

The chain has TRBV11-1 and TRBJ2-7; 8 bases match TRBD1. This CDR3 is 16 amino acids long. Germline CDR1 is SGHAT and CDR2 is FQDESV (reference sequence). V gave up 1 base and J gave up 2 bases; unmatched junction bases: 7. In DNA form, the CDR3 reads TGTGCCAGCAGCTTAGATTTGGGGACAGGTACCTACGAGCAGTACTTC. This gives the protein CASSLDLGTGTYEQYF.

The gene calls are TRBV2 and TRBJ1-5; tentatively, D is TRBD1 (5 bases). The CDR3 covers 15 residues. V was trimmed by 6 bases and J by 5 bases, leaving 17 bases between them. In germline, CDR1 is SNHLY, CDR2 FYNNEI. The CDR3 nucleotides are TGTGCCAGCAGGCCTGCGGGGAGGGGTGATCAGCCCCAGCATTTT. This codes for CASRPAGRGDQPQHF.

This chain's CDR3 is CASSVGGTGFPYGYTF. For the CDR3, the DNA is TGTGCCAGCAGCGTAGGGGGAACAGGGTTTCCCTATGGCTACACCTTC. The V call is TRBV9, the J call TRBJ1-2, with D possibly TRBD1 on 6 matching bases. Germline values: CDR1 SGDLS, CDR2 YYNGEE. This CDR3 has 16 residues. Trimming pared 0 bases from V and 4 bases from J, leaving 16 bases between.

V gene TRBV9 combines with J gene TRBJ2-2, with 7 bases matching TRBD2. The CDR3 is 13 residues long. J gave up 2 bases and V 8 bases, and 3 bases lay outside the gene matches. The germline gives CDR1 SGDLS, CDR2 YYNGEE. As DNA, the CDR3 is TGTGCCAGTGGGGAGGGAAACACCGGGGAGCTGTTTTTT. It specifies CASGEGNTGELFF.

V gene TRBV6-5 combines with J gene TRBJ2-5, with 14 bases that match TRBD2. The DNA end favors TRBJ2-7, so the J call may be wrong. The CDR3 is made up of 15 amino acids. Germline CDR1 is MNHEY and CDR2 is SVGAGI. This CDR3 is CASSYPGTSGSEQYF. CDR3 coding DNA: TGTGCCAGCAGTTACCCCGGGACTAGCGGGAGCGAGCAGTACTTC.

The J gene is TRBJ1-1, the V gene TRBV6-5, with D maybe TRBD1 (6 bases). Between the trimmed V and J ends, which lost 11 bases and 1 base, there was a span of 14 bases. This CDR3 spans 13 amino acids. The germline V gene has CDR1 MNHEY and CDR2 SVGAGI. For the CDR3, the DNA is TGTGCCTCTGGCCAGGGGAGGAACACTGAAGCTTTCTTT. As protein: CASGQGRNTEAFF.

CDR3 in DNA: TGTGCCAGCAGTCCTCCGGGGGGTGGCTACGAGCAGTACTTC. Encoded protein: CASSPPGGGYEQYF. V is TRBV27 and J is TRBJ2-7, with TRBD2 matching 7 bases. Germline trimming cut 5 bases from V and 3 bases from J; bases unmatched to any gene: 7. The V gene's germline CDR1 is MNHEY and CDR2 SMNVEV (reference sequence). The CDR3 contains 14 residues.

This clone was seen just once. The J gene is TRBJ1-5, the V gene TRBV2; 8 bases line up with TRBD1. The V and J ends lost 5 bases and 6 bases, in that order; junction bases with no gene match: 6. In germline, CDR1 is SNHLY, CDR2 FYNNEI. This CDR3 region has 14 residues. The CDR3 sequence: CASSTGQGSQPQHF. CDR3 DNA sequence: TGTGCCAGCAGTACCGGACAGGGTAGTCAGCCCCAGCATTTT.

The rearrangement uses TRBV27 and TRBJ1-2; D gene ambiguous. Germline CDR1 reads MNHEY; CDR2 reads SMNVEV (reference sequence). V was shortened by 8 bases and J by 3 bases, with 10 bases between the two germline ends. This CDR3 spans 12 amino acids. The CDR3, as DNA: TGTGCCAGCCGCGGGGTTTACTATGGCTACACCTTC. Translating gives CASRGVYYGYTF.

This sequence joins TRBV7-3 and TRBJ2-7; 7 bases fit TRBD1. V was clipped by 5 bases and J by 7 bases; unmatched bases: 14. Germline V lookup: CDR1 SGHTA, CDR2 FQGTGA. There are 15 residues in the CDR3. The CDR3 sequence is CASSQQGRSLEEQYF. In nucleotides, the CDR3 is TGTGCCAGCAGCCAACAGGGGCGGTCGTTGGAAGAGCAGTACTTC.

The chain links TRBV5-1 to TRBJ1-3; TRBD1 is a possible D gene (5 bases). CDR3 length: 15 amino acids. Germline CDR1 and CDR2: SGHRS and YFSETQ. V was trimmed by 4 bases and J by 5 bases, leaving 16 bases between them. The CDR3: CASSTWGGSRNTIYF. In DNA, the CDR3 is TGCGCCAGCAGCACCTGGGGGGGGTCTCGAAACACCATATATTTT.

This chain joins TRBV9 and TRBJ2-5; 8 nucleotides align to TRBD1. CDR3 length: 15 amino acids. Losses at the gene ends were 4 bases for V and 1 base for J; bases not matched to a gene: 6. Germline V gene lookup returns CDR1 SGDLS and CDR2 YYNGEE. CDR3 protein: CASSPSQGAQETQYF. CDR3 nucleotide sequence: TGTGCCAGCAGCCCGAGTCAGGGGGCCCAAGAGACCCAGTACTTC.

The chain joins TRBV30 to TRBJ2-7, with no clear D. The germline gives CDR1 GTSNPN, CDR2 SVGIG (reference sequence). The CDR3 is made up of 11 amino acids. V lost 0 bases to trimming and J lost 6 bases, with 6 bases between them. CDR3 DNA: TGTGCCTGGAGTGTGAACACCGAGCAGTACTTC. It encodes CAWSVNTEQYF.

The chain uses TRBV29-1 and TRBJ2-2; 7 nucleotides align to TRBD1. Germline V gene sequence: CDR1 SQVTM, CDR2 ANQGSEA. V dropped 7 bases and J dropped 0; count of bases not matched to a gene: 8. This CDR3 region has 15 residues. This CDR3 is CSALQGSANTGELFF. CDR3 in DNA: TGCAGCGCTTTACAGGGGTCAGCGAACACCGGGGAGCTGTTTTTT.

This chain joins TRBV30 and TRBJ2-3; 10 bases agree with TRBD2. J was trimmed by 6 bases and V by 4 bases; bases with no gene match: 4. Looked up from germline, CDR1 is GTSNPN and CDR2 is SVGIG (reference sequence). The CDR3 consists of 13 residues. In DNA form, the CDR3 reads TGTGCCTGGACTAGCGGGAGTGGGGATACGCAGTATTTT. Its protein product is CAWTSGSGDTQYF.

J is TRBJ2-7 and V is TRBV7-2; 7 bases map to TRBD2. The ends lost 2 bases at V and 0 bases at J; junction bases unmatched: 4. The germline V gene has CDR1 SGHTA and CDR2 FQGNSA. The CDR3 contains 15 residues. CDR3 region: CASSLSGLPSYEQYF. CDR3 nucleotide sequence: TGTGCCAGCAGCTTATCGGGACTACCCTCCTACGAGCAGTACTTC.

The V gene is TRBV29-1, the J gene TRBJ2-5; 9 positions agree with TRBD1. Matching the DNA end better, TRBJ2-7 makes the J call doubtful. This CDR3 has 13 amino acids. From germline, CDR1 is SQVTM and CDR2 ANQGSEA. The CDR3 region has the DNA TGCAGCGTGGTGTCCCGGGACAGGGACGAGCAGTACTTC. Its translation: CSVVSRDRDEQYF.

This rearrangement joins TRBV5-1 to TRBJ2-1, with 9 bases fitting TRBD2. The CDR3 runs 15 residues. J was trimmed by 14 bases and V by 0 bases; bases with no gene match: 12. Per the germline V gene, CDR1 is SGHRS and CDR2 is YFSETQ. The CDR3 sequence is CASSLAGLAEEGEFF. CDR3 DNA sequence: TGCGCCAGCAGCTTGGCGGGACTAGCCGAAGAGGGGGAGTTCTTC. Supplemented by reference TRBV5-1 and TRBJ2-1, the full variable domain reads KAGVTQTPRYLIKTRGQQVTLSCSPISGHRSVSWYQQTPGQGLQFLFEYFSETQRNKGNFPGRFSGRQFSNSRSEMNVSTLELGDSALYLCASSLAGLAEEGEFFGPGTRLTVL.